This T cell receptor (beta chain) appears in the sequencing data of a study of molecular identifiers for immune sequencing clone quantification. Study-wide context: For replicates, RNA isolated from 20,000 or 100,000 naive CD8 cells was divided into five portions, of which four were sequenced. Findings of the study overall: Should identical TCR molecules share a barcode, the sizes of highly expanded clones could be underestimated. In naive cells, under 1% of molecules belonged to clones above 20 RNA copies, against over 99% in effector cells.

The authors built bulk TCR libraries by previously described methods with listed TCR primers. TCRdb redid the calling of the PCR reads with MiXCR, one entry per CDR3 protein. The sample contains hundreds of thousands of distinct CDR3 sequences, 25% of which appear only once. This clonotype occurred many times. The target antigen is unknown. Germline CDR1 is SGHTA and CDR2 is FQGNSA. The CDR3 consists of 14 residues. The V gene lost 6 bases and the J gene lost 1 base, with 12 bases spanning the gap. The specimen was naive CD8+ T cells from blood, with Jurkat cell RNA spiked in. Subset of the sample: FACS-sorted CD8+CD4-CCR7+CD45RA+ naive T cells. The source of this sequence is a human donor in good health. Some libraries in this study had Jurkat cell RNA spiked in. The rearrangement joins TRBV7-2 to TRBJ1-1; D might be TRBD1 (5 bases). CDR3 loop: CASRTMTENTEAFF. As DNA, the CDR3 is TGTGCCAGCAGGACGATGACAGAGAACACTGAAGCTTTCTTT.